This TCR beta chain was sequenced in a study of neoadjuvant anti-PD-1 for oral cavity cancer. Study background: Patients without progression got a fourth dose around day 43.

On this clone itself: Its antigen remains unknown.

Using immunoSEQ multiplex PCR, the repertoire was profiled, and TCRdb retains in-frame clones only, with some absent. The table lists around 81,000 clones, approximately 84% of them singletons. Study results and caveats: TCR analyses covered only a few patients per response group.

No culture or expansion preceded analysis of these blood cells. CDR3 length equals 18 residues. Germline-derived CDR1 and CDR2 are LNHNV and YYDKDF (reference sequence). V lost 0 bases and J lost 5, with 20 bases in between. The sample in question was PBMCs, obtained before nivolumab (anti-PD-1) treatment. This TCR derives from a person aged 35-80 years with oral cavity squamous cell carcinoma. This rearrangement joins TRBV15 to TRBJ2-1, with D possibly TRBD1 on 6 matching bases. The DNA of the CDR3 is TGTGCCACCAGCAGAGATAGACTCTTGATGGGGGCCCACAATGAGCAGTTCTTC. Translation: CATSRDRLLMGAHNEQFF. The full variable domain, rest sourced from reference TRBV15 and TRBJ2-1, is DAMVIQNPRYQVTQFGKPVTLSCSQTLNHNVMYWYQQKSSQAPKLLFHYYDKDFNNEADTPDNFQSRRPNTSFCFLDIRSPGLGDTAMYLCATSRDRLLMGAHNEQFFGPGTRLTVL.